A single sample is the source of the 15 T cell receptor beta chains below, sequenced in a study of blood T cells in healthy people across ages. A second PCR of 7 to 11 cycles used a sample-barcoded 5' primer and a J-beta primer mix. TCRdb re-analysed the 5' RACE reads in MiXCR, keeping a single row per CDR3 protein. Counted here are hundreds of thousands of distinct CDR3 sequences, about 30% occurring once; the ten biggest clones make up roughly 14%. The sequencing sample was made of blood. These receptor sequences come from a woman aged 80 or over in good health.

This clonotype was seen more than once but under ten times. A read error may be the cause here, since a much bigger clone is one base away. The chain has TRBV6-5 and TRBJ2-5; D gene unclear. The V gene's germline CDR1 is MNHEY and CDR2 SVGAGI. The CDR3 is made up of 14 amino acids. The CDR3: CASSYLSSQETQYF. The CDR3 nucleotides are TGTGCCAGCAGCTACTTGAGTAGTCAAGAGACCCAGTACTTC.

The CDR3 spells CASSPDRVSEAFF. In nucleotides, the CDR3 is TGCGCCAGCAGCCCGGACAGGGTTTCTGAAGCTTTCTTT. The chain has TRBV4-1 and TRBJ1-1, with 8 bases matching TRBD1. The CDR3 is 13 residues long. CDR1 MGHRA and CDR2 YSYEKL come from the germline V gene. V lost 4 bases and J lost 6; bases outside the gene matches: 4.

This clonotype was counted between two and nine times. The chain joins TRBV3-1 to TRBJ2-3; TRBD2 matches 9 bases. Germline loops: CDR1 LGHDT, CDR2 YNNKEL (reference sequence). CDR3 length: 15 residues. J was trimmed by 8 bases and V by 0 bases; bases with no gene match: 6. The CDR3 bases are TGTGCCAGCAGCCAAGATCAAGCGGGGGGTCGTACGCAGTATTTT. Its translation is CASSQDQAGGRTQYF.

This clonotype came up a few times. A read error may explain this, as a much larger clone is one base away. The chain carries TRBV25-1 and TRBJ2-1; 7 bases align to TRBD1. This CDR3 has 15 amino acids. Germline assignment: CDR1 MGHDK and CDR2 SYGVNS. The CDR3 here is CTSSQGDPSYNEQFF. CDR3 DNA: TGTACCAGCAGTCAGGGGGACCCCTCCTACAATGAGCAGTTCTTC.

A note on this clonotype: Since a much larger clone is just one base distant, this may be a read error. The chain recombines TRBV9 with TRBJ2-5; possible D gene TRBD1, 5 bases. With 4 bases removed from V and 11 bases from J, the gap between germline ends came to 27 bases. Germline assignment: CDR1 SGDLS and CDR2 YYNGEE. This CDR3 is 16 amino acids long. CDR3 nucleotides: TGTGCCAGCAGCCCCCGTAGACAGAATGTTTACAATGAGCAGTACTTC. Its protein product is CASSPRRQNVYNEQYF.

CDR3 amino acids: CSGVVAHNEQFF. DNA for the CDR3: TGCAGTGGGGTGGTTGCTCACAATGAGCAGTTCTTC. V gene TRBV20-1 combines with J gene TRBJ2-1; D gene ambiguous. This CDR3 contains 12 residues. The germline V gene encodes CDR1 DFQATT and CDR2 SNEGSKA (reference sequence). V was cut by 7 bases and J by 5 bases, with 12 bases left in between.

This clonotype was observed many times. V is TRBV5-1 and J is TRBJ2-5; D is unclear. Germline V gene lookup returns CDR1 SGHRS and CDR2 YFSETQ. Trimming cost V 0 bases and J 5 bases, with 14 bases left between them. The CDR3 totals 15 residues. Here the CDR3 DNA reads TGCGCCAGCAGCTTGGGACACGATTTCCAGGAGACCCAGTACTTC. It translates to CASSLGHDFQETQYF.

Worth noting for this clonotype: This may be a read error: a much more frequent sequence differs by one nucleotide. V usage is TRBV30 and J usage is TRBJ2-7, with no clear D. The CDR3 is made up of 11 amino acids. Germline CDR1 is GTSNPN and CDR2 is SVGIG (reference sequence). The CDR3 loop reads CTWSAGYEQYF. The CDR3 DNA reads as TGTACCTGGAGTGCCGGGTACGAGCAGTACTTC.

This clonotype appeared many times. The chain combines TRBV7-3 with TRBJ1-2; possible D gene TRBD1, 5 bases. The CDR3 consists of 15 residues. Looked up from germline, CDR1 is SGHTA and CDR2 is FQGTGA. The germline V and J ends were trimmed by 6 bases and 5 bases, with 19 bases remaining between them. The CDR3 sequence is CASSPQPGRGYGYTF. The CDR3 DNA reads TGTGCCAGCAGTCCTCAGCCCGGTCGGGGGTATGGCTACACCTTC.

CDR3 DNA: TGTGCCTGGCGTAGCGGGCTAGGCCATGGCTACACCTTC. Translated, it gives CAWRSGLGHGYTF. V is TRBV30 and J is TRBJ1-2; no firm D call. This CDR3 spans 13 amino acids. V was shortened by 5 bases and J by 6 bases, with 16 bases between the two germline ends. The germline gives CDR1 GTSNPN, CDR2 SVGIG (reference sequence).

A few counts support this clonotype. The J gene is TRBJ2-2, the V gene TRBV6-2 or TRBV6-3, with 7 nucleotides matching TRBD2. The CDR3 contains 16 residues. Germline-derived CDR1 and CDR2 are MNHEY and SVGEGT. Trimming cost V 8 bases and J 6 bases; bases outside gene matches: 15. CDR3 nucleotides: TGTGCCAGCCCCCCTGGGGGGGAAGATGGCGCCGGGGAGCTGTTTTTT. Residues: CASPPGGEDGAGELFF.

Many counts were recorded for this clonotype. The chain recombines TRBV5-1 with TRBJ2-7; 7 bases match TRBD1. The ends lost 6 bases at V and 0 bases at J; junction bases unmatched: 6. Looked up from germline, CDR1 is SGHRS and CDR2 is YFSETQ. This CDR3 is built from 14 residues. CDR3 bases: TGCGCCAGCAACCCCCGGACAGGCTCCTACGAGCAGTACTTC. Protein sequence: CASNPRTGSYEQYF.

This clonotype has at least ten counts. This chain connects TRBV5-6 to TRBJ2-5; maybe TRBD2 (5 bases). The CDR3 covers 14 residues. The germline V gene encodes CDR1 SGHDT and CDR2 YYEEEE. Trimming took 4 bases from V and 5 from J, leaving 15 bases between them. The CDR3, as DNA: TGTGCCAGCAGCCTTATCGGGGTGCCCGAGACCCAGTACTTC. This encodes CASSLIGVPETQYF.

The chain recombines TRBV11-2 with TRBJ1-2, with D unresolved. Per the germline V gene, CDR1 is SGHAT and CDR2 is FQNNGV. The CDR3 runs to 13 residues. The ends were cut back, 1 base at V and 8 bases at J, with 11 bases in the middle. The CDR3: CASSLVVGLGYTF. The CDR3 DNA reads TGTGCCAGCAGCTTAGTTGTGGGTTTGGGCTACACCTTC.

This clonotype was detected many times. The gene calls are TRBV6-2 or TRBV6-3 and TRBJ2-1, with TRBD2 matching over 11 bases. The V segment lost 3 bases and the J segment 3 bases; nucleotides outside the gene matches: 7. This CDR3 is 17 amino acids long. From germline, CDR1 is MNHEY and CDR2 SVGEGT. CDR3 DNA sequence: TGTGCCAGCAGTTATTCCGGGACTAGCGGCGTCTACAATGAGCAGTTCTTC. Protein product: CASSYSGTSGVYNEQFF.